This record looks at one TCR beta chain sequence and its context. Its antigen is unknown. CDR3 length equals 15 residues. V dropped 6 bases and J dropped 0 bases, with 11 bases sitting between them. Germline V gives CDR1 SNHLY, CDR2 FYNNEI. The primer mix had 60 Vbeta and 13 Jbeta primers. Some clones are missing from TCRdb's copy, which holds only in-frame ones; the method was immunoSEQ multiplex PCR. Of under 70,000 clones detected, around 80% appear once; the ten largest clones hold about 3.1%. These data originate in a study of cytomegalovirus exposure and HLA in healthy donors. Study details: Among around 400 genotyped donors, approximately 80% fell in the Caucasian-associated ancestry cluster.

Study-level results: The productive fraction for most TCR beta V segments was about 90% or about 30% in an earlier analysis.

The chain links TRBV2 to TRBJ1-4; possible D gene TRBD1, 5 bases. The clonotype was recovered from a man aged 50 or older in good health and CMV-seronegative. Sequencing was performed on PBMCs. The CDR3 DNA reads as TGTGCCAGCAGGGACACTCCTGCAACTAATGAAAAACTGTTTTTT. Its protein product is CASRDTPATNEKLFF.